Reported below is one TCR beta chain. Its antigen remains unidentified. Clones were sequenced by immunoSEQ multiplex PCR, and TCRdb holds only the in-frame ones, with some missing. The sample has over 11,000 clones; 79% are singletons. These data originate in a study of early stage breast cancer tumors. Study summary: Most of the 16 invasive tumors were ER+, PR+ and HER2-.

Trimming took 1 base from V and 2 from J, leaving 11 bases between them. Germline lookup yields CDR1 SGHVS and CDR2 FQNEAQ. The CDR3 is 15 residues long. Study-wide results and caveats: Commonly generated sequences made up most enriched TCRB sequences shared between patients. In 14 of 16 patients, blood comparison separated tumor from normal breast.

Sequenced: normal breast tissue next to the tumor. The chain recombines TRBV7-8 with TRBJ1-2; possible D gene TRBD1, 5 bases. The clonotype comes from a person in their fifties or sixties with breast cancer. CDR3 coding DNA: TGTGCCAGCAGCTTAGGACAGTACGACAACTATGGCTACACCTTC. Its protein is CASSLGQYDNYGYTF.